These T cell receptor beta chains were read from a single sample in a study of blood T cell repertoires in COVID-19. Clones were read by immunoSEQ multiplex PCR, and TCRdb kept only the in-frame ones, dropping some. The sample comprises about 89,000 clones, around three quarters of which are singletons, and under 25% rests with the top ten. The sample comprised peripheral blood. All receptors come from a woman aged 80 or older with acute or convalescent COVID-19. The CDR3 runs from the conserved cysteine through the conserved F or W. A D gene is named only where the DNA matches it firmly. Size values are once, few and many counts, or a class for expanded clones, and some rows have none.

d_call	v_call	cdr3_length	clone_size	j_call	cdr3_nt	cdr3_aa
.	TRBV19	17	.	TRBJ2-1	TGTGCCAGTAGTCGACCCCTCGGGACTCCGAACTACAATGAGCAGTTCTTC	CASSRPLGTPNYNEQFF
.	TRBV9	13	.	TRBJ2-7	TGTGCCAGCAGCCCGGGTGTCTCCTACGAGCAGTACTTC	CASSPGVSYEQYF
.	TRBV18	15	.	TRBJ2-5	TGTGCCAGCTCACCAAGGCAGGTGTACCAAGAGACCCAGTACTTC	CASSPRQVYQETQYF
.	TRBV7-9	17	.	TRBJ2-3	TGTGCCAGCAGCCCGCCCCGAGGCGCCATGGGCACAGATACGCAGTATTTT	CASSPPRGAMGTDTQYF
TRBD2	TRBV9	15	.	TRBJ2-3	TGTGCCAGCAGCGAGGGACTAGCGGGAGAAGATACGCAGTATTTT	CASSEGLAGEDTQYF
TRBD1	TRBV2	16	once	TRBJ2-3	TGTGCCAGCAGCCTACAGGGGGCGCGGGGCACAGATACGCAGTATTTT	CASSLQGARGTDTQYF
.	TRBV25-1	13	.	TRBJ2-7	TGTGCCAGCATGGGGCAGGGGTCCTACGAGCAGTACTTC	CASMGQGSYEQYF
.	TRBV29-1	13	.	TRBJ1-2	TGCAGCGTCCCCGAAACCCAGGGCTATGGCTACACCTTC	CSVPETQGYGYTF
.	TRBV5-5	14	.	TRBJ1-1	TGTGCCAGCAGCCAGACCCAGGGGCACACTGAAGCTTTCTTT	CASSQTQGHTEAFF
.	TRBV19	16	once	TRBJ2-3	TGTGCCAGTAGTCTCCTTCCCGGGGAGGGCACAGATACGCAGTATTTT	CASSLLPGEGTDTQYF
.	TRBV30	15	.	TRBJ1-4	TGTGCCTGGAGTATCGCGAAAGCAATAAATGAAAAACTGTTTTTT	CAWSIAKAINEKLFF
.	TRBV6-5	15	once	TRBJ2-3	TGTGCCAGCAGTTACGTAGCGTCCCCCGGCGATACGCAGTATTTT	CASSYVASPGDTQYF
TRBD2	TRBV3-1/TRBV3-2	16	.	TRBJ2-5	TGTGCCAGCAGCCGCGGACTAGCGGGGGGTCCAGAGACCCAGTACTTC	CASSRGLAGGPETQYF
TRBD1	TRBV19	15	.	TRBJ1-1	TGTGCCACCAGGACAGGGGGGAACATGAACACTGAAGCTTTCTTT	CATRTGGNMNTEAFF
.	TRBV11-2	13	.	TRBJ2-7	TGTGCCAGCAGCCCGGGACTCTCCTACGAGCAGTACTTC	CASSPGLSYEQYF
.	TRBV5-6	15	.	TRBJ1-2	TGTGCCAGCAGCTTGATGGACACATTTAACTATGGCTACACCTTC	CASSLMDTFNYGYTF
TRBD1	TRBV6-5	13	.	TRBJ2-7	TGTGCCAGCAGGGGACAGGGGTATGGGAAGCAGTACTTC	CASRGQGYGKQYF
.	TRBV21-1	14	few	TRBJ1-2	TGTGCCAGCAGCCCCCAGGGGGTTAGATATGGCTACACCTTC	CASSPQGVRYGYTF
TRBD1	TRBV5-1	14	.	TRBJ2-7	TGCGCCAGCAGCTTGGCGACAGGGTCCTACGAGCAGTACTTC	CASSLATGSYEQYF
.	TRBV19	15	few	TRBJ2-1	TGTGCCAGTAGTATAGGTGCGGCCTACTACAATGAGCAGTTCTTC	CASSIGAAYYNEQFF
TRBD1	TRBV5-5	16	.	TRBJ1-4	TGTGCCAGCAGCTTGAGGACAGGGGGCGGAAATGAAAAACTGTTTTTT	CASSLRTGGGNEKLFF
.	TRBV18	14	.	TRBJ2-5	TGTGCCAGCTCACCAAGAGTCTCTCCAGGGGCCCAGTACTTC	CASSPRVSPGAQYF
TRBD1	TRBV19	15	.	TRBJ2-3	TGTGCCAGTATTCGTGGTACAGGGGGCACAGATACGCAGTATTTT	CASIRGTGGTDTQYF
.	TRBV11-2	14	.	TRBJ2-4	TGTGCCAGCAGCTTCGCAGGGGCGGGAAACATTCAGTACTTC	CASSFAGAGNIQYF
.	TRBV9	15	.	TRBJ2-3	TGTGCCAGCAGCGTAGTAGGAGGGAGCACAGATACGCAGTATTTT	CASSVVGGSTDTQYF
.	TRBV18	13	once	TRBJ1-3	TGTGCCAGCTCACCATCCAATGGAAACACCATATATTTT	CASSPSNGNTIYF
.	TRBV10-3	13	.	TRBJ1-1	TGTGCCACCACTTCGAGGGCGAACACTGAAGCTTTCTTT	CATTSRANTEAFF
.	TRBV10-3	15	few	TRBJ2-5	TGTGCCATCAGTGAGTCTGTTAGGGGGCAAGAGACCCAGTACTTC	CAISESVRGQETQYF
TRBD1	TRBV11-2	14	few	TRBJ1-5	TGTGCCAGCAGCTGGACAGGGGTGGGTCAGCCCCAGCATTTT	CASSWTGVGQPQHF
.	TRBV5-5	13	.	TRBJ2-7	TGTGCCAGCAGCCGAACGGGTCCCTACGAGCAGTACTTC	CASSRTGPYEQYF
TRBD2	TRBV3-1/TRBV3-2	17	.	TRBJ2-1	TGTGCCAGCAGCCAAGGGTGGAGGCGGGGGGGAGCGAATGAGCAGTTCTTC	CASSQGWRRGGANEQFF
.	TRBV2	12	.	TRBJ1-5	TGTGCCAGCAGTCCCCCCCTTCAGCCCCAGCATTTT	CASSPPLQPQHF
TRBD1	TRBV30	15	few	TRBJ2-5	TGTGCCTGGAGCTTCGGACAGGGCTCGGGGGAGACCCAGTACTTC	CAWSFGQGSGETQYF
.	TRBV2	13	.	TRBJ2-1	TGTGCCAGCCGGCGTAGCGCAGGCGGTGAGCAGTTCTTC	CASRRSAGGEQFF
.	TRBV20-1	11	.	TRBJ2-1	TGCAGTGAGTTGAAGGGGGATGAGCAGTTCTTC	CSELKGDEQFF
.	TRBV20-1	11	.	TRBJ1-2	TGCAGTGCGGACAGAGCCTATGGCTACACCTTC	CSADRAYGYTF